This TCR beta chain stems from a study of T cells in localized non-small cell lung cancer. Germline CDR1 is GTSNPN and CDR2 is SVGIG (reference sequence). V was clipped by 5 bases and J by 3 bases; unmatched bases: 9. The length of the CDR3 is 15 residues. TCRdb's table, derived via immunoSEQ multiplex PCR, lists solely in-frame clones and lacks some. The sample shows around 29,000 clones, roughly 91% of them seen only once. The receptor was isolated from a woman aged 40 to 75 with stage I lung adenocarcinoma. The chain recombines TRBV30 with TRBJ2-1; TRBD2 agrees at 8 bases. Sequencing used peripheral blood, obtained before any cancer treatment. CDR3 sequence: CAWWNGRGIYNEQFF. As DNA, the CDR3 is TGTGCCTGGTGGAACGGGAGGGGTATCTACAATGAGCAGTTCTTC.